These 20 T cell receptor beta chains were all obtained from the same sample, sequenced in a study of cytomegalovirus exposure and HLA in healthy donors. PCR employed 60 Vbeta and 13 Jbeta primers. Repertoires were generated with immunoSEQ multiplex PCR, while TCRdb's copy carries only in-frame clones and drops some. Its table records some 130,000 clones. Sequences were obtained from PBMCs. Receptors originate from a middle-aged woman in good health and CMV-seronegative.

CDR3 nucleotides: TGTGCCAGCCTCGGGGAGACCCAGTACTTC. This gives the protein CASLGETQYF. The chain is built from TRBV5-8 and TRBJ2-5; D not certain. Between the trimmed V and J ends, which lost 7 bases and 5 bases, there was a span of 6 bases. Germline-derived CDR1 and CDR2 are SGHTS and YDEGEE. This CDR3 has 10 residues. Based on the CDR3 plus reference TRBV5-8 and TRBJ2-5, the full variable domain is EAGVTQSPTHLIKTRGQQATLRCSPISGHTSVYWYQQALGLGLQFLLWYDEGEERNRGNFPPRFSGRQFPNYSSELNVNALELEDSALYLCASLGETQYFGPGTRLLVL.

The CDR3 DNA sequence: TGTGCCAGTAGTATAGACTCGGGAAGGATCATCCACTTT. Translated: CASSIDSGRIIHF. The V gene is TRBV19, the J gene TRBJ1-6; D is uncertain. CDR1 LNHDA and CDR2 SQIVND come from the germline V gene (reference sequence). Trimming left V 0 bases short and J 17 bases short, with 14 bases between. The CDR3 loop spans 13 amino acids.

V and J are TRBV4-2 and TRBJ2-3; D gene ambiguous. In germline, CDR1 is LGHNA, CDR2 YNFKEQ. Deletions cut 3 bases from V and 0 bases from J, with 19 bases between. The CDR3 runs to 18 residues. CDR3: CASSQQSPLTTSTDTQYF. In DNA, the CDR3 is TGTGCCAGCAGCCAGCAAAGCCCCCTTACTACCAGCACAGATACGCAGTATTTT.

The V and J genes are TRBV5-1 and TRBJ1-2; D is perhaps TRBD1 (6 bases). Germline lookup yields CDR1 SGHRS and CDR2 YFSETQ. The CDR3 spans 13 residues. Trimming took off 5 bases at V and 7 bases at J, with 15 bases between the two ends. CDR3 amino acids: CASSPQGRLGYTF. The DNA for the CDR3 is TGCGCCAGCAGTCCCCAGGGGCGGCTTGGCTACACCTTC. The entire variable domain, with the rest obtained from reference TRBV5-1 and TRBJ1-2, is as follows: KAGVTQTPRYLIKTRGQQVTLSCSPISGHRSVSWYQQTPGQGLQFLFEYFSETQRNKGNFPGRFSGRQFSNSRSEMNVSTLELGDSALYLCASSPQGRLGYTFGSGTRLTVV.

V gene TRBV27 combines with J gene TRBJ2-5; TRBD2 is a possible D gene (7 bases). Per the germline V gene, CDR1 is MNHEY and CDR2 is SMNVEV (reference sequence). CDR3 length: 17 residues. Trimming stripped 3 bases from V and 4 bases from J, with 21 bases between. The DNA of the CDR3 is TGTGCCAGCAGTTTTGGGACGCTGGCGGGGGCCCGAGAGACCCAGTACTTC. Translation gives CASSFGTLAGARETQYF.

The chain has TRBV10-3 and TRBJ2-2, with 7 bases that match TRBD1. Germline V CDR1 and CDR2: ENHRY, SYGVKD. This CDR3 contains 14 residues. Trimming took 6 bases from V and 4 from J; bases not matched to a gene: 5. The CDR3 spells CAIRSRGSTGELFF. The CDR3 bases are TGTGCCATCAGATCCAGGGGGAGCACCGGGGAGCTGTTTTTT.

The V and J genes are TRBV9 and TRBJ2-5; TRBD2 is a possible D gene (5 bases). Trimming left V 0 bases short and J 5 bases short, with 14 bases between. This CDR3 spans 15 amino acids. The germline V gene encodes CDR1 SGDLS and CDR2 YYNGEE. CDR3: CASSVVPGRGETQYF. CDR3 bases: TGTGCCAGCAGCGTAGTTCCGGGGAGAGGGGAGACCCAGTACTTC.

The chain joins TRBV5-4 to TRBJ2-3; 8 bases are a match to TRBD1. V was clipped by 1 base and J by 4 bases; unmatched bases: 2. Per germline, CDR1 SGHNT and CDR2 YYREEE (reference sequence). The CDR3 runs 14 residues. CDR3 sequence: CASSLTGGADTQYF. CDR3 sequence (DNA): TGTGCCAGCAGCTTGACAGGGGGTGCAGATACGCAGTATTTT.

The chain links TRBV18 to TRBJ1-4; the D is unclear. This CDR3 spans 15 amino acids. CDR1 KGHSH and CDR2 LQKENI come from the germline V gene. Trimming pared 5 bases from V and 0 bases from J, leaving 10 bases between. CDR3 sequence reads: CASSSSTATNEKLFF. The CDR3, as DNA: TGTGCCAGCTCATCTTCAACGGCAACTAATGAAAAACTGTTTTTT. Combining the CDR3 with reference TRBV18 and TRBJ1-4 gives the whole variable domain NAGVMQNPRHLVRRRGQEARLRCSPMKGHSHVYWYRQLPEEGLKFMVYLQKENIIDESGMPKERFSAEFPKEGPSILRIQQVVRGDSAAYFCASSSSTATNEKLFFGSGTQLSVL.

V usage is TRBV6-6 and J usage is TRBJ2-2, with D perhaps TRBD1 (6 bases). The length of the CDR3 is 15 residues. The V and J ends lost 6 bases and 1 base respectively, with 12 bases between them. In germline, CDR1 is MNHNY, CDR2 SVGAGI (reference sequence). The CDR3 nucleotides read TGTGCCAGCAGCAGTCACAGGGAGAACACCGGGGAGCTGTTTTTT. Its protein product is CASSSHRENTGELFF.

V and J are TRBV28 and TRBJ1-1; 7 bases agree with TRBD1. The CDR3 has 15 amino acids. Germline V lookup: CDR1 MDHEN, CDR2 SYDVKM. The trim removed 6 bases at V and 4 bases at J, leaving 11 bases unmatched. The CDR3 here is CASSPPYRGGTEAFF. CDR3 nucleotide sequence: TGTGCCAGCAGCCCTCCCTACAGGGGAGGCACTGAAGCTTTCTTT.

The J gene is TRBJ1-5, the V gene TRBV19, with 8 positions matching TRBD1. The CDR3 runs to 16 residues. Germline CDR1 and CDR2: LNHDA and SQIVND (reference sequence). J was trimmed by 7 bases and V by 4 bases; bases with no gene match: 12. Written as DNA, the CDR3 is TGTGCCAGTAGTACCCCAGGGGGCGGAAGAGGCCAGCCCCAGCATTTT. It yields the protein CASSTPGGGRGQPQHF.

The chain links TRBV11-2 to TRBJ1-3; D might be TRBD1 (5 bases). V was cut by 1 base and J by 0 bases, with 7 bases left in between. Germline values: CDR1 SGHAT, CDR2 FQNNGV. CDR3 length: 15 residues. CDR3 loop: CASSLGQSSGNTIYF. DNA for the CDR3: TGTGCCAGCAGCTTAGGACAGAGCTCTGGAAACACCATATATTTT.

V and J are TRBV7-2 and TRBJ1-2, with TRBD1 as a possible D gene (5 bases). The CDR3 has 17 residues. With 4 bases removed from V and 8 bases from J, the gap between germline ends came to 26 bases. Germline-derived CDR1 and CDR2 are SGHTA and FQGNSA. This CDR3 reads CASSSQSVGLSYQGYTF. The CDR3 DNA reads as TGTGCCAGCAGCTCTCAGAGCGTGGGACTCTCATACCAGGGCTACACCTTC.

This chain joins TRBV6-6 and TRBJ1-2; 8 bases agree with TRBD1. V trimming: 0 bases; J trimming: 6 bases; junction bases outside the gene matches: 6. Germline values: CDR1 MNHNY, CDR2 SVGAGI (reference sequence). This CDR3 is 15 amino acids long. The CDR3 spells CASSYSSRTGNGYTF. CDR3 DNA sequence: TGTGCCAGCAGTTACTCTTCCAGGACAGGGAATGGCTACACCTTC.

This chain joins TRBV9 and TRBJ1-3, with TRBD1 as a possible D gene (6 bases). There are 16 residues in the CDR3. From germline, CDR1 is SGDLS and CDR2 YYNGEE. V was shortened by 4 bases and J by 3 bases, with 17 bases between the two germline ends. The CDR3 DNA follows: TGTGCCAGCAGCCCTCAATCGGGGACACTTGGAAACACCATATATTTT. Translated: CASSPQSGTLGNTIYF.

This rearrangement joins TRBV7-9 to TRBJ1-2, with 7 bases that match TRBD1. Germline V lookup: CDR1 SEHNR, CDR2 FQNEAQ (reference sequence). The CDR3 has 15 residues. Trimming removed 0 bases from V and 4 bases from J; junction bases left unmatched: 5. The CDR3 sequence: CASSLAWQGGYGYTF. CDR3 nucleotide sequence: TGTGCCAGCAGCTTAGCCTGGCAGGGGGGCTATGGCTACACCTTC.

The chain uses TRBV5-1 and TRBJ1-4; a possible D gene is TRBD1 (5 bases). With 3 bases removed from V and 7 bases from J, the gap between germline ends came to 16 bases. This CDR3 contains 15 residues. Germline CDR1 and CDR2: SGHRS and YFSETQ. The CDR3 loop is CASSSGGTGGEKLFF. CDR3 sequence (DNA): TGCGCCAGCAGCTCAGGCGGGACGGGGGGTGAAAAACTGTTTTTT.

This chain joins TRBV20-1 and TRBJ2-3; D ambiguous. The germline gives CDR1 DFQATT, CDR2 SNEGSKA (reference sequence). The CDR3 is 11 residues long. Trimming removed 1 base at V and 6 bases at J, with 5 bases between. In DNA, the CDR3 is TGCAGTGCTAGAGGGCGGGATACGCAGTATTTT. This translates into CSARGRDTQYF.

V is TRBV27 and J is TRBJ1-1; a possible D gene is TRBD1 (5 bases). The V gene lost 4 bases and the J gene lost 2 bases, with 11 bases spanning the gap. The CDR3 consists of 14 residues. Germline V gives CDR1 MNHEY, CDR2 SMNVEV (reference sequence). CDR3: CASSSNRINTEAFF. CDR3 DNA: TGTGCCAGCAGTTCTAACAGGATTAACACTGAAGCTTTCTTT.